The clone carrying this TCR beta chain appeared a few times. The data stem from a study of T-cell reconstitution after alpha-beta-depleted transplantation in children. The CDR3 consists of 13 residues. Between the trimmed V and J ends, which lost 3 bases and 9 bases, there was a span of 12 bases. CDR1 is MDHEN and CDR2 is SYDVKM in the germline V gene. Unique molecular identifiers were incorporated into the prepared TCRbeta library. Via MiXCR, TCRdb re-called the PCR reads, giving one row per CDR3 protein. The repertoire consists of 500,000 or so distinct CDR3 sequences, with 32% occurring once and the leading ten covering around 2.3%.

The chain uses TRBV28 and TRBJ2-1, with no clear D. The specimen comprised PBMCs from the stem cell graft donor, sampled from the stem cell graft. The origin of this receptor is a human donor who donated a stem cell graft to a child with aplastic anemia. The CDR3 nucleotides read TGTGCCAGCAGTTTGACCTCTGGCGTTGAGCAGTTCTTC. It encodes CASSLTSGVEQFF.